This T cell receptor beta chain was sequenced in a study of blood T cell repertoires in COVID-19. For the study at large: The United States, Italy and Spain provided the acute and convalescent COVID-19 samples.

In the original analysis: Nucleated cell counts were estimated from reference gene primer amplification. Here immunoSEQ multiplex PCR was the method, and the copy in TCRdb shows in-frame clones only, minus some. V and J calls and clone size follow that table, whereas D and trimming were derived from the DNA. This sample has approximately 150,000 clones, with 80% found just once. This CDR3 contains 14 residues. Trimming left V 0 bases short and J 6 bases short, with 9 bases between. CDR1 ENHRY and CDR2 SYGVKD come from the germline V gene. This clonotype was obtained from a man aged 35 to 55 who had recovered from COVID-19. V usage is TRBV10-3 and J usage is TRBJ1-5; D uncertain. Sample: PBMCs or T cells enriched from blood (not recorded which). The CDR3 DNA follows: TGTGCCATCAGTGAGTCGACCACGGGTCAGCCCCAGCATTTT. It translates to CAISESTTGQPQHF.